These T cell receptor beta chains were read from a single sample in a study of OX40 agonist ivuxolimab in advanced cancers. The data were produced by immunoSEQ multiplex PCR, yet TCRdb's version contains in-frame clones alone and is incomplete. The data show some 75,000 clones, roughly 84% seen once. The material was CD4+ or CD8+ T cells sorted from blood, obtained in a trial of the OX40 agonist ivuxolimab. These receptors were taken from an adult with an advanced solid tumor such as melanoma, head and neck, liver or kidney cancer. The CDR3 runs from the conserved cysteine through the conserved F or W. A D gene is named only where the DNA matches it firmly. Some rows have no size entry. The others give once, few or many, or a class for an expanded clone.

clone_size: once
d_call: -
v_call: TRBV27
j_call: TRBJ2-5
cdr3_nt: TGTGCCAGCAGCCATTCTTTGGACTTTGGAGGGGAGACCCAGTACTTC
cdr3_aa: CASSHSLDFGGETQYF

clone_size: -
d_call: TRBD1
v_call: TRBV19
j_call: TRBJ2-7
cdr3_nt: TGTGCCAGTAGTCGGGACAGCTCCTACGAGCAGTACTTC
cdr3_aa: CASSRDSSYEQYF

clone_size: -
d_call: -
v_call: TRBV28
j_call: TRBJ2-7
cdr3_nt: TGTGCCAGCAGTTTTAACTACGAGCAGTACTTC
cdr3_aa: CASSFNYEQYF

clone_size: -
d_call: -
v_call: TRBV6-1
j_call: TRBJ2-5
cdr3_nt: TGTGCCAGCACCCCCCAAGGGGGGGCGATTGAGACCCAGTACTTC
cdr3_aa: CASTPQGGAIETQYF

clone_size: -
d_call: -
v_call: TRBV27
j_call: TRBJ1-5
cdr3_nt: TGTGCCAGCCCTCGCCCCGTTCTTGGACATAGCAATCAGCCCCAGCATTTT
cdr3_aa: CASPRPVLGHSNQPQHF

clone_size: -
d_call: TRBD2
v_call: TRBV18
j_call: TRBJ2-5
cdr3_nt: TGTGCCAGCTCACCATTAGCGGGAGGTAATCAAGAGACCCAGTACTTC
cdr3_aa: CASSPLAGGNQETQYF

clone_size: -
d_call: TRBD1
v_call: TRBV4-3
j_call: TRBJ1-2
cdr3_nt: TGCGCCAGCAGCCAAGATCACAGGGGGCGAGGCTACACCTTC
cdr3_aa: CASSQDHRGRGYTF

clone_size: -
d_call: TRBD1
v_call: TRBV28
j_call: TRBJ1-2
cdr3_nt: TGTGCCAGCAGCCGGCAGGGGGGCTATGGCTACACCTTC
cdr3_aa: CASSRQGGYGYTF

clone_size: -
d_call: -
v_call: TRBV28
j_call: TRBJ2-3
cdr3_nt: TGTGCCAGCAGTTTTACCGATACGCAGTATTTT
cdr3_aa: CASSFTDTQYF

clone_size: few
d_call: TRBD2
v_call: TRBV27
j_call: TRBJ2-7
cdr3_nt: TGTGCCAGCAGTTCGTTTAGCGGGGGGGCGGGGGAGCAGTACTTC
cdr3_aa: CASSSFSGGAGEQYF

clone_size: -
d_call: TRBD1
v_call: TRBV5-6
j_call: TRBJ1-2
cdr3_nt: TGTGCCAGCAGCAAACAGGACAGGATAGTCTATGGCTACACCTTC
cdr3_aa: CASSKQDRIVYGYTF

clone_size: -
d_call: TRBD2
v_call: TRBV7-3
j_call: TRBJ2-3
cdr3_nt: TGTGCCAGCAGCTTACGTGGCGGGAGGGATGGAGATACGCAGTATTTT
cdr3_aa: CASSLRGGRDGDTQYF

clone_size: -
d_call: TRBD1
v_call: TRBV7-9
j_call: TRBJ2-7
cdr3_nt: TGTGCCAGCAGCCGCACCGGGACAGGGATATACGAGCAGTACTTC
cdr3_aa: CASSRTGTGIYEQYF

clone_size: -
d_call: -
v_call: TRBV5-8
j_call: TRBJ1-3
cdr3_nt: TGTGCCAGCAGCGCAGTCTCGCCTCCCCACACCATATATTTT
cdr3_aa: CASSAVSPPHTIYF

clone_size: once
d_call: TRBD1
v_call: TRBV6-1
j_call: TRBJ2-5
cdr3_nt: TGTGCCAGCAGTTGGGACAGCCAAGAGACCCAGTACTTC
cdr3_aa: CASSWDSQETQYF

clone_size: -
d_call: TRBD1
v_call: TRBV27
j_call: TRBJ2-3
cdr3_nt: TGTGCCAGCAAAAATCGAGCGGGACAGGGGACATCAGATACGCAGTATTTT
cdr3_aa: CASKNRAGQGTSDTQYF

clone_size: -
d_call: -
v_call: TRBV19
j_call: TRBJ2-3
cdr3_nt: TGTGCCAGTAGTATACAGCACGGCACAGATACGCAGTATTTT
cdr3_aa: CASSIQHGTDTQYF

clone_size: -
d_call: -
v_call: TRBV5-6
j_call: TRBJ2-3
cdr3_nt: TGTGCCAGCAGCTTGCGCGCCACAGATACGCAGTATTTT
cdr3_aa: CASSLRATDTQYF

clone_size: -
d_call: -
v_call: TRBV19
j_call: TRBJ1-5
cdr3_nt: TGTGCCAGTAGTATAGTCACAGTACGCAATCAGCCCCAGCATTTT
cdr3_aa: CASSIVTVRNQPQHF

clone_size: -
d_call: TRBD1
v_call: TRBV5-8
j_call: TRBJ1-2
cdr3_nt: TGTGCCAGCAGACCGCCGGGACAGGGGGCCGTCTATGGCTACACCTTC
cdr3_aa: CASRPPGQGAVYGYTF

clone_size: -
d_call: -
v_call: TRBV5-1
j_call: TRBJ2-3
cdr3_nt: TGCGCCAGCAGCTTTTTAGATACGCAGTATTTT
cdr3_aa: CASSFLDTQYF

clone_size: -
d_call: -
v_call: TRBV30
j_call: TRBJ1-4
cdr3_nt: TGTGCCTGGAGTCAATCACTACTAGCAACTAATGAAAAACTGTTTTTT
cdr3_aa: CAWSQSLLATNEKLFF

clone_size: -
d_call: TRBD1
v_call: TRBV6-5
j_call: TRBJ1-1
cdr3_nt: TGTGCCAGCAGTACCAGGGGGGGAACTGAAGCTTTCTTT
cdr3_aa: CASSTRGGTEAFF

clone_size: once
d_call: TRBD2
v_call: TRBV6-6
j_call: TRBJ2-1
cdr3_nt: TGTGCCAGCAGCCCCGGACTAGCGCAGTTCAATGAGCAGTTCTTC
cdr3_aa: CASSPGLAQFNEQFF

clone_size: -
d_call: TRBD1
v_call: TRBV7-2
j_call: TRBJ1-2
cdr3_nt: TGTGCCAGCAGCTTAGAGTCGGGACAGATCTATGGCTACACCTTC
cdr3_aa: CASSLESGQIYGYTF

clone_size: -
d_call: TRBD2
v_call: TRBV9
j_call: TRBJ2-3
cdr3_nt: TGTGCCAGCAGCGTAGGGCCTAGCGGGGGCACAGATACGCAGTATTTT
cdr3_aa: CASSVGPSGGTDTQYF

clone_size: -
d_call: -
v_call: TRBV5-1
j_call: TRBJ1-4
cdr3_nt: TGCGCCAGCAGCTTGGGGGACACCCGGAATGAAAAACTGTTTTTT
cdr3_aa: CASSLGDTRNEKLFF

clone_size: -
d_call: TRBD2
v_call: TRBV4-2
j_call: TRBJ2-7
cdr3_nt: TGTGCCAGCAGCCCAGGACTAGCGGGAGGCGAGCAGTACTTC
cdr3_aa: CASSPGLAGGEQYF

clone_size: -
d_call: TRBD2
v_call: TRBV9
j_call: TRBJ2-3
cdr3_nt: TGTGCCAGCAGCGTAGCTGGACTAGCGGGGGCAGATACGCAGTATTTT
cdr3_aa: CASSVAGLAGADTQYF

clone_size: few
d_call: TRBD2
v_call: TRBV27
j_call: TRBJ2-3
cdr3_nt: TGTGCCAGCACTGGCGCGGGAGGAGATACGCAGTATTTT
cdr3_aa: CASTGAGGDTQYF

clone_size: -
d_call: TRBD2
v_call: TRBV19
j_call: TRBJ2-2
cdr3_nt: TGTGCCAGTGGAATTAGCGGGGGGGTCGCCGGGGAGCTGTTTTTT
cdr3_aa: CASGISGGVAGELFF

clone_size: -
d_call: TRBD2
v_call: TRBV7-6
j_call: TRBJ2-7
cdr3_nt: TGTGCCAGCAGCGCGGGACTAGCGGGAGTGGGTTACGAGCAGTACTTC
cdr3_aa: CASSAGLAGVGYEQYF

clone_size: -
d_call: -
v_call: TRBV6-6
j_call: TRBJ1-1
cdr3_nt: TGTGCCAGCAGTTACGGGGGGTCCATGAACACTGAAGCTTTCTTT
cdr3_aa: CASSYGGSMNTEAFF

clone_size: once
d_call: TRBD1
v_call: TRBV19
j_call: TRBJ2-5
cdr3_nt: TGTGCCAGTAGTCCGGACCGGGACAGGGTCAGGGCGACCCAGTACTTC
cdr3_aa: CASSPDRDRVRATQYF

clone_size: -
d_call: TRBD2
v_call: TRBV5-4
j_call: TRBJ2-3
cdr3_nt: TGTGCCAGCAGCCAGGGACTAGCGGTCACAGATACGCAGTATTTT
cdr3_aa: CASSQGLAVTDTQYF

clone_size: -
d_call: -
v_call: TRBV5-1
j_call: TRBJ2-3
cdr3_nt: TGCGCCAGCAGCCTCACTAGATACACAGATACGCAGTATTTT
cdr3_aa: CASSLTRYTDTQYF

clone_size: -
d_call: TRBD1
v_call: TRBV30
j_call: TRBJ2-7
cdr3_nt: TGTGCCTGGAGCGGTTTCGGGACAGGGGGCCGCGAGCAGTACTTC
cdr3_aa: CAWSGFGTGGREQYF

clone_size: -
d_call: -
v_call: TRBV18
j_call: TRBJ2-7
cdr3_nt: TGTGCCAGCTCACCATTGAGTAGGGACGAGCAGTACTTC
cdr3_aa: CASSPLSRDEQYF

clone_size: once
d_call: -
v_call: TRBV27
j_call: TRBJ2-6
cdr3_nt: TGTGCCAGCAGTCGTTCAGGGGTCCCGTACGTCCTGACTTTC
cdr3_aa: CASSRSGVPYVLTF

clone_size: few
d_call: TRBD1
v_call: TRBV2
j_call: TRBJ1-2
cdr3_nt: TGTGCCAGCAGTGTGACAGGGTTTAACTATGGCTACACCTTC
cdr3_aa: CASSVTGFNYGYTF

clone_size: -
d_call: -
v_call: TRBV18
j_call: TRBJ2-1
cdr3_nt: TGTGCCAGCTCACTCGCAAGACTAGTCCATGAGCAGTTCTTC
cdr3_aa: CASSLARLVHEQFF

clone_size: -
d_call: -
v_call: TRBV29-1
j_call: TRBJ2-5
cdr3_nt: TGCAGCGCCTCTACGGAGTTCCTAGAGACCCAGTACTTC
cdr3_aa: CSASTEFLETQYF

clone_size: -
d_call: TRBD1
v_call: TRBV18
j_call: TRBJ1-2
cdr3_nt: TGTGCCAGCTCACCTTCTCGGGACAGTTCCTATGGCTACACCTTC
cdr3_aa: CASSPSRDSSYGYTF

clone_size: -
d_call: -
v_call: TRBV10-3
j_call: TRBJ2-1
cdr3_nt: TGTGCCATCAGTGAGTCTCTGACTAGGGAAGCCTTCGGTGAGCAGTTCTTC
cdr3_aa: CAISESLTREAFGEQFF

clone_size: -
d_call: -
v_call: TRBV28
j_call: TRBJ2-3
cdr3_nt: TGTGCCAGCATGGTTGGGGGCACAGATACGCAGTATTTT
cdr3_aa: CASMVGGTDTQYF

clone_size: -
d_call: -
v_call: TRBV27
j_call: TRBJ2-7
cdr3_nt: TGTGCCAGCAGCCCTGATTGGCCGATCTACGAGCAGTACTTC
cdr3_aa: CASSPDWPIYEQYF

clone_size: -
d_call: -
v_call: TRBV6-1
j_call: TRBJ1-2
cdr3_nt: TGTGCCAGCAGTTTAGACGAGATTAAAGCGTATGGCTACACCTTC
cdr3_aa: CASSLDEIKAYGYTF

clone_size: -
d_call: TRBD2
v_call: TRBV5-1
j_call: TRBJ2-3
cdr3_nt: TGCGCCAGCAGCTTTGGACTAGCGGGAAGCACAGATACGCAGTATTTT
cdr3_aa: CASSFGLAGSTDTQYF

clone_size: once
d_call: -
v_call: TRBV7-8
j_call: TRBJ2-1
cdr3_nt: TGTGCCAGCAGCGGGTCTGGGGGTGAGCAGTTCTTC
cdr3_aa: CASSGSGGEQFF

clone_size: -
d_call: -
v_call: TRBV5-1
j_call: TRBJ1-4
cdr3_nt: TGCGCCAGCAGCTTGACACAACTTAATGAAAAACTGTTTTTT
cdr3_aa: CASSLTQLNEKLFF

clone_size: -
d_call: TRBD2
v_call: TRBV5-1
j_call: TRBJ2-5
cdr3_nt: TGCGCCAGCAGCGCAGCGGGGAAAGAGACCCAGTACTTC
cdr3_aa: CASSAAGKETQYF

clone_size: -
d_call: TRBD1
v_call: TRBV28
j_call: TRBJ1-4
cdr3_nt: TGTGCCAGCAGCCGGATCGGACAGGGGGGCGAAAAACTGTTTTTT
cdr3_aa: CASSRIGQGGEKLFF